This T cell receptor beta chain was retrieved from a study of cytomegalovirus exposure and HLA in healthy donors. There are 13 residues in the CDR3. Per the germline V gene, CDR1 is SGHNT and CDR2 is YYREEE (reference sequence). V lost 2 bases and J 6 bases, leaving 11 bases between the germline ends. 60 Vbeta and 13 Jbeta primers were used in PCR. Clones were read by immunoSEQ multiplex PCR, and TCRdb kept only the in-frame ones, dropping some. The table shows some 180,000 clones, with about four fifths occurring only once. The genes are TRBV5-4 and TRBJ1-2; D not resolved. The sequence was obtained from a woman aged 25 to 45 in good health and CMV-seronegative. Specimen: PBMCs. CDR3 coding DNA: TGTGCCAGCAGCTTTACCCCGGGAGATGGCTACACCTTC. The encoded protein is CASSFTPGDGYTF. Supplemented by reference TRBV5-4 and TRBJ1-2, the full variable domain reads ETGVTQSPTHLIKTRGQQVTLRCSSQSGHNTVSWYQQALGQGPQFIFQYYREEENGRGNFPPRFSGLQFPNYSSELNVNALELDDSALYLCASSFTPGDGYTFGSGTRLTVV.